The 6 T cell receptor beta chains given below trace back to one sample, sequenced in a study of identical twins (dated by TCRdb to 2016 to 2017). Libraries came from 5' RACE. Instrument used: Illumina HiSeq 2000. Using fastp at Q25 and MiXCR, TCRdb reprocessed the public reads and kept productive beta chains. Rows matching on CDR3 protein sequence are summarized as one entry with the most common DNA and genes. The table for this sample lists about 900,000 distinct CDR3 sequences; over 9% of them were counted only once. The ten biggest clones cover around 1.5% of the sample. These same records also appear under a second study, on yellow fever vaccine responses in identical twins.

The specimen sequenced was PBMCs. The receptors were gathered from a woman aged 18-29 years in good health.

This clonotype came up a few times. The rearrangement uses TRBV20-1 and TRBJ2-1, with a possible D match to TRBD2 (6 bases). This CDR3 is 12 amino acids long. The germline gives CDR1 DFQATT, CDR2 SNEGSKA (reference sequence). Trimming pared 6 bases from V and 9 bases from J, leaving 15 bases between. For the CDR3, the DNA is TGCAGTGCCCCGTCCCCCGGGGGTGAGCAGTTCTTC. It specifies CSAPSPGGEQFF.

This chain links TRBV7-8 with TRBJ2-2; a weak D match, TRBD1 (6 bases). Germline V gene lookup returns CDR1 SGHVS and CDR2 FQNEAQ. V was cut by 1 base and J by 5 bases, with 14 bases left in between. CDR3 size: 16 residues. As DNA, the CDR3 is TGTGCCAGCAGCTTAGAAGGCGCAGGGGTAACCGGGGAGCTGTTTTTT. Translation: CASSLEGAGVTGELFF.

The chain recombines TRBV7-2 with TRBJ2-7; unclear D gene. Looked up from germline, CDR1 is SGHTA and CDR2 is FQGNSA. CDR3 length equals 12 residues. Trimming took off 8 bases at V and 3 bases at J, with 11 bases between the two ends. CDR3 residues: CASGLGDYEQYF. The CDR3 coding sequence is TGTGCCAGCGGGCTGGGTGACTACGAGCAGTACTTC.

This clonotype was seen more than once but under ten times. The chain combines TRBV24-1 with TRBJ2-5; 7 bases line up with TRBD2. After removal of 7 bases from V and 5 bases from J, the junction contained 12 bases not matched to a gene. The CDR3 consists of 15 residues. CDR1 and CDR2 (germline): KGHDR, SFDVKD. The CDR3, as DNA: TGTGCCACCAGGGGTGGGCTAGCCGGGGGGGAGACCCAGTACTTC. Its translation: CATRGGLAGGETQYF.

The chain joins TRBV12-3 or TRBV12-4 to TRBJ2-2, with no clear D. Trimming removed 5 bases at V and 8 bases at J, with 12 bases between. The CDR3 has 13 residues. The CDR3 is CASSPTWGGELFF. The CDR3 nucleotides are TGTGCCAGCAGTCCGACTTGGGGTGGGGAGCTGTTTTTT.

This chain joins TRBV24-1 and TRBJ1-2; D is unresolved. V lost 2 bases, J lost 5 bases, and 8 bases lay in between. CDR1 is KGHDR and CDR2 is SFDVKD in the germline V gene. The CDR3 runs 13 residues. CDR3 sequence (DNA): TGTGCCACCAGTGATTCCGGACGGTATGGCTACACCTTC. Translated, it gives CATSDSGRYGYTF.